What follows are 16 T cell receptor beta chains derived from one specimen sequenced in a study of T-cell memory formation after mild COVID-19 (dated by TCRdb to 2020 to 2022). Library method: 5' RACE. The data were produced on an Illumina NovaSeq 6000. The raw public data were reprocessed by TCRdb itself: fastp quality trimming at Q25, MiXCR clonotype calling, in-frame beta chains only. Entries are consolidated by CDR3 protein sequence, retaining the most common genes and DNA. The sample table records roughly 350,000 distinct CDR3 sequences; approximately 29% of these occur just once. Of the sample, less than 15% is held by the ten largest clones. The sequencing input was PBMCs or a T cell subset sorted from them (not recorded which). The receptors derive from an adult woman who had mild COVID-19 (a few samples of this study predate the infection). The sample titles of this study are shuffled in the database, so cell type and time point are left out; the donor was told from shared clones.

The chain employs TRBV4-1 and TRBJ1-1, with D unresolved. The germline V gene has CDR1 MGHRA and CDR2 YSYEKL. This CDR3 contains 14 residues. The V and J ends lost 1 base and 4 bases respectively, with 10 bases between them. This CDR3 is CASSQAPGRTEAFF. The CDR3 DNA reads TGCGCCAGCAGCCAAGCTCCGGGCCGCACTGAAGCTTTCTTT.

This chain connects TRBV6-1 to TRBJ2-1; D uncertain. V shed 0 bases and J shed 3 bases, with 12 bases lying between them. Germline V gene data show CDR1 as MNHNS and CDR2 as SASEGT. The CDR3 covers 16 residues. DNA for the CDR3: TGTGCCAGCAGTGAAGCGGTAGGCTTTTTCTACAATGAGCAGTTCTTC. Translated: CASSEAVGFFYNEQFF.

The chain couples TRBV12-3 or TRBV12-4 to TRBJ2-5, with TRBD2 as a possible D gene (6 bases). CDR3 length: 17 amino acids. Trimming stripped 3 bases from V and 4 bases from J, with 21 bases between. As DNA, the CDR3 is TGTGCCAGCAGTTTTCGGGCGGCGGGAAGTCTAGGAGAGACCCAGTACTTC. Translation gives CASSFRAAGSLGETQYF.

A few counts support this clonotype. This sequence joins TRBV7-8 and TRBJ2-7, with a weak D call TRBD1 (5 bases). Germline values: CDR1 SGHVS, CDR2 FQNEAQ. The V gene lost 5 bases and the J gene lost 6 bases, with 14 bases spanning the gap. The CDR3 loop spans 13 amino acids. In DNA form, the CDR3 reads TGTGCCAGCAGCGTTATTTGGGGCGCCGAGCAGTACTTC. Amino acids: CASSVIWGAEQYF. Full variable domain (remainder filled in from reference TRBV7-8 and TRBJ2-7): GAGVSQSPRYKVAKRGQDVALRCDPISGHVSLFWYQQALGQGPEFLTYFQNEAQLDKSGLPSDRFFAERPEGSVSTLKIQRTQQEDSAVYLCASSVIWGAEQYFGPGTRLTVT.

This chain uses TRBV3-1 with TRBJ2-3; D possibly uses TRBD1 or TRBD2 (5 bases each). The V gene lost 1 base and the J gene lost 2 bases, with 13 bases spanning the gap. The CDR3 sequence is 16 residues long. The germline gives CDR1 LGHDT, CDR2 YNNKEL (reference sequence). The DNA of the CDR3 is TGTGCCAGCAGCCAAGTTGAGGGGAGCCACACAGATACGCAGTATTTT. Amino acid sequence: CASSQVEGSHTDTQYF.

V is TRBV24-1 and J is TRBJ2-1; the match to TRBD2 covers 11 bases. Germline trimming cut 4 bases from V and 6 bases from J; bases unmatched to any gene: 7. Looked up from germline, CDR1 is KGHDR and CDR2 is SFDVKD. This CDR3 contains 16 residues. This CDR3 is CATSDKGLAAPNEQFF. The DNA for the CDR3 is TGTGCCACCAGTGACAAGGGACTAGCGGCTCCCAATGAGCAGTTCTTC.

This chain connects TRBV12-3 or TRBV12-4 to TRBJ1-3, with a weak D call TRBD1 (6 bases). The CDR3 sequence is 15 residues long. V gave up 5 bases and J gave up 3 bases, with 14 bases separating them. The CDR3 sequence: CASSLGTGIGNTIYF. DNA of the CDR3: TGTGCCAGCAGTCTCGGAACAGGGATTGGAAACACCATATATTTT.

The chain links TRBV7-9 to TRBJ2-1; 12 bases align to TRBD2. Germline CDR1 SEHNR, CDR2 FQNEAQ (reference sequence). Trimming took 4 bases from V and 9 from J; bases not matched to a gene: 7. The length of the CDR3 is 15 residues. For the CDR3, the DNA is TGTGCCAGCAGCTCCCCTAGCGGGAGGGATAGTGAGCAGTTCTTC. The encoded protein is CASSSPSGRDSEQFF.

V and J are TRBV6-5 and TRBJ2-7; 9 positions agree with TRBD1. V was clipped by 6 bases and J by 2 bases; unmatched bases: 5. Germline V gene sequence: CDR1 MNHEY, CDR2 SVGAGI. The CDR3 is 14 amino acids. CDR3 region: CASSGWDRAYEQYF. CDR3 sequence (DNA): TGTGCCAGCAGCGGGTGGGACAGGGCCTACGAGCAGTACTTC.

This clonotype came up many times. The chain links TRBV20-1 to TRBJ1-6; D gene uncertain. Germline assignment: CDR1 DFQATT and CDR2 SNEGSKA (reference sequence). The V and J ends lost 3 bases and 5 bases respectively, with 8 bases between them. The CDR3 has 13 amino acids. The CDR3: CSASHVDNSPLHF. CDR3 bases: TGCAGTGCTAGTCACGTAGATAATTCACCCCTCCACTTT.

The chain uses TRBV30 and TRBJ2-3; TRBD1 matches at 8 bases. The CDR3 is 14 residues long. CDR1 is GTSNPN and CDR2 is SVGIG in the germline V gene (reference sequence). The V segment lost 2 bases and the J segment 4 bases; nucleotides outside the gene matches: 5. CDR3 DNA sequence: TGTGCCTGGAGTTACAGGGGGTTGGCAGATACGCAGTATTTT. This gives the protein CAWSYRGLADTQYF.

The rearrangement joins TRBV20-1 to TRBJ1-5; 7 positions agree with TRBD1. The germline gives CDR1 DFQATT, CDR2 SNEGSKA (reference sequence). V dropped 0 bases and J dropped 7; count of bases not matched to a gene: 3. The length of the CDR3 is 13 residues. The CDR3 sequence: CSARDDRAQPQHF. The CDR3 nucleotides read TGCAGTGCTAGAGACGACAGGGCCCAGCCCCAGCATTTT.

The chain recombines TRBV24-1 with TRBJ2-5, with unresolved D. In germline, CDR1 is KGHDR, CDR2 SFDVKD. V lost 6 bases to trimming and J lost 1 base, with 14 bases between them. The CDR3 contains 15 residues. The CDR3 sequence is CATSSPRSFQETQYF. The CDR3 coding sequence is TGTGCCACCAGTTCCCCCAGAAGTTTCCAAGAGACCCAGTACTTC.

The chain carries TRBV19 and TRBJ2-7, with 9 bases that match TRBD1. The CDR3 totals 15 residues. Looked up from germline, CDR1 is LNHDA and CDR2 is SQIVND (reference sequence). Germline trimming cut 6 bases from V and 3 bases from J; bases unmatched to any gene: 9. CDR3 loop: CASSREGQGVYEQYF. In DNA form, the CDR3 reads TGTGCCAGTAGCCGTGAGGGACAGGGAGTCTACGAGCAGTACTTC.

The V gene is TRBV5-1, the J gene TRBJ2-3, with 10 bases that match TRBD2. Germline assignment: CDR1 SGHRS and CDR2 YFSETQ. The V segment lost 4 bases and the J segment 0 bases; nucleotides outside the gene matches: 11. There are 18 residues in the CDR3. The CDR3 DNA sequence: TGCGCCAGCAGCCCCATCCTAGCGGGGGCTAGAAGCACAGATACGCAGTATTTT. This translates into CASSPILAGARSTDTQYF.

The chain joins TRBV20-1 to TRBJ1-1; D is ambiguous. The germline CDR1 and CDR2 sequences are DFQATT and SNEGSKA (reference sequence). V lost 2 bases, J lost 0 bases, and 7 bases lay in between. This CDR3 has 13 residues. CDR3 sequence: CSARNRLNTEAFF. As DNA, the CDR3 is TGCAGTGCTAGAAACAGACTGAACACTGAAGCTTTCTTT.